One sample yielded the 24 T cell receptor beta chains listed below, sequenced in a study of cytomegalovirus exposure and HLA in healthy donors. Assay: immunoSEQ multiplex PCR; the TCRdb copy retains only in-frame clones and omits some. This table holds just over 80,000 clones, around 96% found once. What was sequenced was PBMCs. Receptors were obtained from a young woman in good health and CMV-seronegative.

This chain links TRBV28 with TRBJ1-1, with D perhaps matching TRBD1 (6 bases). This CDR3 has 14 amino acids. Germline CDR1 reads MDHEN; CDR2 reads SYDVKM. Trimming removed 2 bases at V and 4 bases at J, with 11 bases between. CDR3 bases: TGTGCCAGCAGTTTAGAGGGGGGGAGCACTGAAGCTTTCTTT. Translated: CASSLEGGSTEAFF.

The chain uses TRBV13 and TRBJ1-2; the match to TRBD1 covers 8 bases. The CDR3 contains 16 residues. In germline, CDR1 is PRHDT, CDR2 FYEKMQ (reference sequence). V shed 3 bases and J 2 bases; nucleotides not matched to a gene: 8. This CDR3 reads CASSLGGQGGNYGYTF. The CDR3 coding sequence is TGTGCCAGCAGCTTGGGCGGACAGGGAGGAAACTATGGCTACACCTTC.

The V and J genes are TRBV6-6 and TRBJ1-2; no firm D call. This CDR3 is built from 12 residues. From germline, CDR1 is MNHNY and CDR2 SVGAGI (reference sequence). With 7 bases removed from V and 2 bases from J, the gap between germline ends came to 8 bases. CDR3 loop: CASNGLNYGYTF. In DNA form, the CDR3 reads TGTGCCAGCAACGGACTGAACTATGGCTACACCTTC.

The chain uses TRBV10-3 and TRBJ1-2; 7 bases agree with TRBD1. This CDR3 is 16 amino acids long. After removal of 0 bases from V and 4 bases from J, the junction contained 8 bases not matched to a gene. Germline CDR1 is ENHRY and CDR2 is SYGVKD. CDR3 amino acids: CAISESIPRDSYGYTF. The CDR3 DNA reads as TGTGCCATCAGTGAGTCGATCCCCCGGGACAGCTATGGCTACACCTTC.

The chain links TRBV29-1 to TRBJ2-1, with 7 bases matching TRBD2. Germline lookup yields CDR1 SQVTM and CDR2 ANQGSEA. The CDR3 totals 14 residues. The junction had 15 bases not matched to a gene; V was cut back by 7 bases and J by 9 bases. CDR3 DNA sequence: TGCAGCGCAGTCCTGGGAGGGCCCCTCAGTGAGCAGTTCTTC. It translates to CSAVLGGPLSEQFF.

The gene calls are TRBV19 and TRBJ1-1; 11 positions agree with TRBD1. V lost 5 bases and J lost 3; bases outside the gene matches: 14. The CDR3 is made up of 18 amino acids. Germline V gene lookup returns CDR1 LNHDA and CDR2 SQIVND (reference sequence). CDR3 bases: TGTGCCAGTAGTTACCCCCGGGACAGGGGGATATTGGACACTGAAGCTTTCTTT. Translating gives CASSYPRDRGILDTEAFF.

The sample holds one count of this clone. V gene TRBV4-1 combines with J gene TRBJ1-1, with no clear D. Trimming removed 3 bases from V and 5 bases from J, with 13 bases in between. Germline V gene lookup returns CDR1 MGHRA and CDR2 YSYEKL. The CDR3 contains 14 residues. CDR3 sequence (DNA): TGCGCCAGCAGCCACGGGGAGGGAGGGACTGAAGCTTTCTTT. Translating gives CASSHGEGGTEAFF.

The chain recombines TRBV7-6 with TRBJ1-6; D not resolved. Trimming removed 3 bases at V and 1 base at J, with 10 bases between. Germline-derived CDR1 and CDR2 are SGHVS and FNYEAQ. This CDR3 has 16 residues. This chain's CDR3 is CASSLHTASYNSPLHF. The CDR3 bases are TGTGCCAGCAGCTTGCATACAGCTTCCTATAATTCACCCCTCCACTTT.

This sequence joins TRBV5-1 and TRBJ2-2; tentative D call: TRBD2 (5 bases). Germline V CDR1 and CDR2: SGHRS, YFSETQ. Trimming stripped 1 base from V and 3 bases from J, with 19 bases between. CDR3 length: 18 amino acids. The CDR3 nucleotides are TGCGCCAGCAGCTTGCCCTTATCTGTCGGGGTGGACACCGGGGAGCTGTTTTTT. This gives the protein CASSLPLSVGVDTGELFF. Together with reference TRBV5-1 and TRBJ2-2, the CDR3 gives the full variable domain: KAGVTQTPRYLIKTRGQQVTLSCSPISGHRSVSWYQQTPGQGLQFLFEYFSETQRNKGNFPGRFSGRQFSNSRSEMNVSTLELGDSALYLCASSLPLSVGVDTGELFFGEGSRLTVL.

Comments on this clone: A read error may produce the germline difference seen at one junction end. The J gene is TRBJ2-7, the V gene TRBV27, with a possible D match to TRBD2 (7 bases). From germline, CDR1 is MNHEY and CDR2 SMNVEV (reference sequence). This CDR3 has 12 residues. CDR3 region: CARAGASHEQYF. CDR3 nucleotides: TGTGCCAGGGCGGGGGCCTCCCACGAGCAGTACTTC.

V and J are TRBV18 and TRBJ1-5; D is undetermined. V lost 4 bases to trimming and J lost 0 bases, with 16 bases between them. Germline loops: CDR1 KGHSH, CDR2 LQKENI. The CDR3 loop spans 17 amino acids. The CDR3 DNA reads as TGTGCCAGCTCACAGCTACCCGGGGAAAATAGCAATCAGCCCCAGCATTTT. Amino acid sequence: CASSQLPGENSNQPQHF.

The rearrangement uses TRBV25-1 and TRBJ1-4, with 7 bases lining up with TRBD1. V trimming: 9 bases; J trimming: 5 bases; junction bases outside the gene matches: 9. CDR3 size: 14 residues. Germline CDR1 is MGHDK and CDR2 is SYGVNS. This CDR3 reads CASNEEQGNEKLFF. In DNA, the CDR3 is TGTGCCAGTAACGAGGAACAGGGGAATGAAAAACTGTTTTTT.

The V call is TRBV11-2, the J call TRBJ1-3, with a tentative D call TRBD1 (6 bases). V lost 1 base, J lost 4 bases, and 8 bases lay in between. The V gene's germline CDR1 is SGHAT and CDR2 FQNNGV. This CDR3 is built from 14 residues. The CDR3 DNA sequence: TGTGCCAGCAGCTTAGGTGACAGGGGAAACACCATATATTTT. Translated: CASSLGDRGNTIYF. The variable domain in full, completed from reference TRBV11-2 and TRBJ1-3, reads EAGVAQSPRYKIIEKRQSVAFWCNPISGHATLYWYQQILGQGPKLLIQFQNNGVVDDSQLPKDRFSAERLKGVDSTLKIQPAKLEDSAVYLCASSLGDRGNTIYFGEGSWLTVV.

The rearrangement uses TRBV18 and TRBJ2-1, with 9 positions matching TRBD2. The ends lost 2 bases at V and 4 bases at J; junction bases unmatched: 9. CDR1 is KGHSH and CDR2 is LQKENI in the germline V gene. This CDR3 comprises 17 residues. CDR3 DNA: TGTGCCAGCTCACCATCTATGCGGGAGGGCCTTTACAATGAGCAGTTCTTC. This translates into CASSPSMREGLYNEQFF.

The rearrangement links TRBV25-1 to TRBJ2-1, with D hard to call. Germline assignment: CDR1 MGHDK and CDR2 SYGVNS. V lost 4 bases and J 9 bases, leaving 13 bases between the germline ends. This CDR3 is 13 amino acids long. The CDR3 DNA sequence: TGTGCCAGCAGTGTCACCGCTCGGAGTGAGCAGTTCTTC. Translation: CASSVTARSEQFF.

Only one count was recorded for this clone. The rearrangement joins TRBV28 to TRBJ2-7; TRBD1 aligns across 8 bases. The V and J ends lost 6 bases and 0 bases, in that order; junction bases with no gene match: 7. Germline values: CDR1 MDHEN, CDR2 SYDVKM. CDR3 size: 15 residues. CDR3 loop: CASSDGQGISYEQYF. The CDR3 DNA sequence: TGTGCCAGCAGCGACGGACAGGGAATCTCCTACGAGCAGTACTTC.

J is TRBJ2-5 and V is TRBV18; D not resolved. Trimming removed 4 bases at V and 7 bases at J, with 13 bases between. This CDR3 has 13 residues. In germline, CDR1 is KGHSH, CDR2 LQKENI. CDR3 in DNA: TGTGCCAGCTCACTAAGACACACGGTGACCCAGTACTTC. This encodes CASSLRHTVTQYF.

The rearrangement links TRBV28 to TRBJ2-3, with TRBD1 matching over 11 bases. Germline assignment: CDR1 MDHEN and CDR2 SYDVKM. The CDR3 consists of 16 residues. After removal of 6 bases from V and 6 bases from J, the junction contained 11 bases not matched to a gene. As DNA, the CDR3 is TGTGCCAGCAGCCGAATTGGACAGGGGGCGTCGGATACGCAGTATTTT. Its translation is CASSRIGQGASDTQYF.

This chain connects TRBV30 to TRBJ2-3, with 8 bases matching TRBD2. The length of the CDR3 is 19 residues. V lost 0 bases to trimming and J lost 1 base; unmatched junction nucleotides: 15. Germline loops: CDR1 GTSNPN, CDR2 SVGIG (reference sequence). The CDR3: CAWSVGQTSGGPGTDTQYF. CDR3 in DNA: TGTGCCTGGAGTGTAGGGCAAACTAGCGGAGGCCCTGGCACAGATACGCAGTATTTT.

The chain is built from TRBV6-5 and TRBJ2-5, with 8 bases aligning to TRBD1. Trimming at V came to 2 bases and at J to 2 bases, leaving 1 base not matched to a gene. The CDR3 has 14 residues. Germline V lookup: CDR1 MNHEY, CDR2 SVGAGI. CDR3 loop: CASSYRDRQETQYF. In DNA, the CDR3 is TGTGCCAGCAGTTACCGGGACAGGCAAGAGACCCAGTACTTC.

V and J are TRBV6-6 and TRBJ1-2; tentatively, D is TRBD1 (5 bases). The CDR3 has 11 amino acids. With 9 bases removed from V and 6 bases from J, the gap between germline ends came to 11 bases. Looked up from germline, CDR1 is MNHNY and CDR2 is SVGAGI (reference sequence). CDR3 amino acids: CASSLGDGYTF. The DNA of the CDR3 is TGTGCCAGTTCCTTAGGGGATGGCTACACCTTC.

This clone showed up just once. V is TRBV27 and J is TRBJ2-7; D gene ambiguous. CDR3 length: 16 amino acids. Germline loops: CDR1 MNHEY, CDR2 SMNVEV (reference sequence). Deletions cut 0 bases from V and 0 bases from J, with 12 bases between. CDR3 DNA sequence: TGTGCCAGCAGTTTATCCCCCAGCGCGAGCTCCTACGAGCAGTACTTC. Translated: CASSLSPSASSYEQYF.

The genes are TRBV13 and TRBJ1-1; TRBD1 matches 10 bases. The CDR3 extends over 16 amino acids. Germline V gene sequence: CDR1 PRHDT, CDR2 FYEKMQ (reference sequence). Trimming removed 5 bases from V and 1 base from J; junction bases left unmatched: 7. CDR3 protein: CASSTGTGATNTEAFF. The CDR3 nucleotides are TGTGCCAGCAGCACCGGGACAGGGGCCACGAACACTGAAGCTTTCTTT.

The chain couples TRBV19 to TRBJ1-6; D possibly corresponds to TRBD1 (6 bases). The V gene lost 5 bases and the J gene lost 9 bases, with 23 bases spanning the gap. The CDR3 totals 17 residues. Germline CDR1 reads LNHDA; CDR2 reads SQIVND (reference sequence). CDR3 loop: CASSQTGHLLALSPLHF. For the CDR3, the DNA is TGTGCCAGTAGTCAGACGGGACACCTCCTGGCCCTTTCACCCCTCCACTTT.